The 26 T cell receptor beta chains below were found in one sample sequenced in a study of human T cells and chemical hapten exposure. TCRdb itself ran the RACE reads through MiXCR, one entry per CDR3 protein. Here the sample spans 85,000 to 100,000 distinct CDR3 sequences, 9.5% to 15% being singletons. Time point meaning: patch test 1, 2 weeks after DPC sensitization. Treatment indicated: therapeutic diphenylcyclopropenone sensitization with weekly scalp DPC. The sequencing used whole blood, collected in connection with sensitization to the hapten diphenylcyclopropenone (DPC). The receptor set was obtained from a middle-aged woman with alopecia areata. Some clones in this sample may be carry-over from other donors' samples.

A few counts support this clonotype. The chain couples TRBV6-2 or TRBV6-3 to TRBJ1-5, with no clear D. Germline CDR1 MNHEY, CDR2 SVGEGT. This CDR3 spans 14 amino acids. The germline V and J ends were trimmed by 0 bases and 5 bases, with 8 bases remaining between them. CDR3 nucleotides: TGTGCCAGCAGTTACTCCTCCGGGGATCAGCCCCAGCATTTT. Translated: CASSYSSGDQPQHF.

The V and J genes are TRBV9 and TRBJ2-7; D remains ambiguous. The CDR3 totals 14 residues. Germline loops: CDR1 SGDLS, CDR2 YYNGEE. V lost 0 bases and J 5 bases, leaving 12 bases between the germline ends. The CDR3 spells CASSVANGGHEQYF. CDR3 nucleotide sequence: TGTGCCAGCAGCGTAGCTAACGGCGGCCACGAGCAGTACTTC.

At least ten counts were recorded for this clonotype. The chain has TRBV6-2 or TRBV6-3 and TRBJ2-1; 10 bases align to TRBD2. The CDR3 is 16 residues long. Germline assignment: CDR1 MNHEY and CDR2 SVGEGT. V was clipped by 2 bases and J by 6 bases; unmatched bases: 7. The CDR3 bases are TGTGCCAGCAGTTACAGGAGAGCGGGAGGGCCCAATGAGCAGTTCTTC. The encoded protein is CASSYRRAGGPNEQFF.

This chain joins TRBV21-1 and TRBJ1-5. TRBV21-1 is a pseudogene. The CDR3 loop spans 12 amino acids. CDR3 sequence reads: CASSGLAQPQHF. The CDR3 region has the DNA TGTGCCAGCAGCGGACTGGCGCAGCCCCAGCATTTT.

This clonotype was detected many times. CDR3 protein: CASSSMASMNTEAFF. Written as DNA, the CDR3 is TGTGCCAGCAGTTCCATGGCAAGTATGAACACTGAAGCTTTCTTT. The chain employs TRBV27 and TRBJ1-1; D ambiguous. Trimming left V 4 bases short and J 0 bases short, with 12 bases between. Germline assignment: CDR1 MNHEY and CDR2 SMNVEV (reference sequence). This CDR3 is built from 15 residues.

For the CDR3, the DNA is TGTGCCAGCAGTGCGAGGGGAAGTGGGAGTGAGCAGTTCTTC. Its translation is CASSARGSGSEQFF. This rearrangement joins TRBV2 to TRBJ2-1; the D call may be TRBD1 or TRBD2 (5 bases each). Germline CDR1 is SNHLY and CDR2 is FYNNEI. Trimming cost V 4 bases and J 9 bases, with 16 bases left between them. The CDR3 has 14 residues.

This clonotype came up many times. The chain's CDR3 is CASSHDRPLVSYEQYF. Here the CDR3 DNA reads TGTGCCAGCAGCCATGATCGGCCTCTTGTCTCCTACGAGCAGTACTTC. The rearrangement uses TRBV7-2 and TRBJ2-7; D gene uncertain. Germline V gives CDR1 SGHTA, CDR2 FQGNSA. This CDR3 contains 16 residues. V dropped 5 bases and J dropped 0 bases, with 17 bases sitting between them.

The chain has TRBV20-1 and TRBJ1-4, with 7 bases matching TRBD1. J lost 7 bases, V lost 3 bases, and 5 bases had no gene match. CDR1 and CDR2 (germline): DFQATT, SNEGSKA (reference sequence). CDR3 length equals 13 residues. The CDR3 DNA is TGCAGTGCTAGGACAGGGAGGAGTGAAAAACTGTTTTTT. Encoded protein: CSARTGRSEKLFF.

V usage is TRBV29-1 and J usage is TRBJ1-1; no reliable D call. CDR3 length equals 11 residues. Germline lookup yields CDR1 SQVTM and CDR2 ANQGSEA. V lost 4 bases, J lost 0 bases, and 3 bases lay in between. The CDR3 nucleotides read TGCAGCGTTGTTGTGAACACTGAAGCTTTCTTT. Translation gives CSVVVNTEAFF.

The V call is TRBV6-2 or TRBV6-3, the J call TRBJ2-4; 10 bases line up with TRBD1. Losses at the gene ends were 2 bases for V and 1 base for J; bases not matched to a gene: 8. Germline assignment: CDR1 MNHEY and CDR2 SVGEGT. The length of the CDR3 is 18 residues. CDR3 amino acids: CASSYLVTGGTAKNIQYF. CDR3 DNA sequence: TGTGCCAGCAGTTACCTAGTGACAGGGGGCACGGCCAAAAACATTCAGTACTTC.

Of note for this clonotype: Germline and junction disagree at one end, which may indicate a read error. CDR3 nucleotides: TGTGCCAGCACCACACTCTGGACAGGGACTAGCGGGGCCCCCTTGCACTTC. Residues: CASTTLWTGTSGAPLHF. V and J are TRBV6-6 and TRBJ2-7; 13 bases align to TRBD2. The length of the CDR3 is 17 residues. Germline V lookup: CDR1 MNHNY, CDR2 SVGAGI (reference sequence).

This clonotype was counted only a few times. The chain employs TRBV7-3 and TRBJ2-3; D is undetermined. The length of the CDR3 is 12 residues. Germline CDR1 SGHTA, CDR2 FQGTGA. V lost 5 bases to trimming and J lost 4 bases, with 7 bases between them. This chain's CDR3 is CASSPSADTQYF. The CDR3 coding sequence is TGTGCCAGCAGCCCCAGTGCAGATACGCAGTATTTT. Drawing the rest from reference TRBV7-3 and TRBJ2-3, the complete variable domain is GAGVSQTPSNKVTEKGKYVELRCDPISGHTALYWYRQSLGQGPEFLIYFQGTGAADDSGLPNDRFFAVRPEGSVSTLKIQRTERGDSAVYLCASSPSADTQYFGPGTRLTVL.

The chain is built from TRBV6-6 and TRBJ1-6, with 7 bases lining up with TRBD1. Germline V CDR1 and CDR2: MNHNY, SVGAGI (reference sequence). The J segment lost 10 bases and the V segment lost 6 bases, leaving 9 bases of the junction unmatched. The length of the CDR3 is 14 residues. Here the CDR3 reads CASRPTGLGSPLHF. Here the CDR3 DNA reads TGTGCCAGCAGACCGACAGGGTTAGGATCACCCCTCCACTTT.

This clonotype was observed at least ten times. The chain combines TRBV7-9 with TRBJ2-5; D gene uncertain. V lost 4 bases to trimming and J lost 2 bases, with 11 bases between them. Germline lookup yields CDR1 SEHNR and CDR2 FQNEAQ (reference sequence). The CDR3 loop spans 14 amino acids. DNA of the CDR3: TGTGCCAGCAGCTCGTACAGAGAACAAGAGACCCAGTACTTC. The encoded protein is CASSSYREQETQYF.

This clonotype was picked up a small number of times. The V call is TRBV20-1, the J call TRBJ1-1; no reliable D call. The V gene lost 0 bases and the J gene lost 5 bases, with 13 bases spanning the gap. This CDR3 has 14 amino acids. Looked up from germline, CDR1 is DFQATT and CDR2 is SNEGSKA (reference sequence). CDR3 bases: TGCAGTGCTAGAGATTTCGGTCAGTGGACTGAAGCTTTCTTT. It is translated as CSARDFGQWTEAFF.

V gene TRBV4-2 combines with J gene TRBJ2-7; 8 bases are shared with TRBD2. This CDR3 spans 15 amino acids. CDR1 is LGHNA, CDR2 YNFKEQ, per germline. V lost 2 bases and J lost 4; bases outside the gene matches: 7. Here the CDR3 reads CASSQSVLAAYEQYF. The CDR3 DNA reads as TGTGCCAGCAGCCAATCAGTACTAGCGGCATACGAGCAGTACTTC.

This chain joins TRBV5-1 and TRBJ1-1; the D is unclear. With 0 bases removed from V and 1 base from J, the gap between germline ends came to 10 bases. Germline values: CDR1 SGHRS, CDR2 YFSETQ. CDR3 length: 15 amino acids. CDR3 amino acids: CASSLDEVANTEAFF. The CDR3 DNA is TGCGCCAGCAGCTTGGATGAGGTCGCGAACACTGAAGCTTTCTTT.

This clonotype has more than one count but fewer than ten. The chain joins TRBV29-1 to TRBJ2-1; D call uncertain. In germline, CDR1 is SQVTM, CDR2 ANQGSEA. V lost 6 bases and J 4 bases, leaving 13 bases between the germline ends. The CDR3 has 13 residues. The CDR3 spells CSVSMTVYNEQFF. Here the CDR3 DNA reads TGCAGCGTCTCAATGACGGTATACAATGAGCAGTTCTTC.

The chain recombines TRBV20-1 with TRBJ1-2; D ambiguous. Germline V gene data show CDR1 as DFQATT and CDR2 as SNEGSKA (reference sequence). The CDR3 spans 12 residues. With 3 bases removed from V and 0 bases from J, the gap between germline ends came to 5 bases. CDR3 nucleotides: TGCAGTGCTAGTATGGCTAACTATGGCTACACCTTC. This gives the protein CSASMANYGYTF.

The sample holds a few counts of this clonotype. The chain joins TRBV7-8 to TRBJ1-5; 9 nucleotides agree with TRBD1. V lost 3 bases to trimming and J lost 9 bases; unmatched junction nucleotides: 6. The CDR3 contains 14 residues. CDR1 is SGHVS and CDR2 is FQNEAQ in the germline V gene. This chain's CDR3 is CASSFRQGERPQHF. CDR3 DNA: TGTGCCAGCAGCTTCCGACAGGGGGAGCGGCCCCAGCATTTT.

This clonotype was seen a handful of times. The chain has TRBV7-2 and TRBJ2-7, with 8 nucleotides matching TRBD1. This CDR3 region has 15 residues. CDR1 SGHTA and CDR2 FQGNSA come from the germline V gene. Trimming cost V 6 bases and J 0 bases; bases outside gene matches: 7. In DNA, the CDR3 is TGTGCCAGCAGACCCGACAGGGGAGGCTCCTACGAGCAGTACTTC. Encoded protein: CASRPDRGGSYEQYF.

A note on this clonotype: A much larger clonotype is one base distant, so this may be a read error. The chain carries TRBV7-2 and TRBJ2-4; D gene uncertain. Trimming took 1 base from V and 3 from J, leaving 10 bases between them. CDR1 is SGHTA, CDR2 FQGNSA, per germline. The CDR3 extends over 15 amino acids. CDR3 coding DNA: TGTGCCAGCAGCTTAGTAGGTCTAGGCAAAAACATTCAGTACTTC. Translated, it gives CASSLVGLGKNIQYF.

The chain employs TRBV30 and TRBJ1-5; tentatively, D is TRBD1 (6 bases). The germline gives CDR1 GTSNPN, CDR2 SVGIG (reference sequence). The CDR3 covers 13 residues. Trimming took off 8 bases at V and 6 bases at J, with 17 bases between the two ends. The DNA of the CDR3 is TGTGCCCGGACCGACAGGTGGGGTCAGCCCCAGCATTTT. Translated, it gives CARTDRWGQPQHF. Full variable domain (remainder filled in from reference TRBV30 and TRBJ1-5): SQTIHQWPATLVQPVGSPLSLECTVEGTSNPNLYWYRQAAGRGLQLLFYSVGIGQISSEVPQNLSASRPQDRQFILSSKKLLLSDSGFYLCARTDRWGQPQHFGDGTRLSIL.

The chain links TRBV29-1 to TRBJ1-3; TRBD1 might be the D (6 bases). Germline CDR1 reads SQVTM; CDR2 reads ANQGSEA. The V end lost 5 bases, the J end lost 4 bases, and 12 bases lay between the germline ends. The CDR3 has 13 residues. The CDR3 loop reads CSVLGDIGNTIYF. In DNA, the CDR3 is TGCAGCGTTCTAGGGGACATCGGAAACACCATATATTTT.

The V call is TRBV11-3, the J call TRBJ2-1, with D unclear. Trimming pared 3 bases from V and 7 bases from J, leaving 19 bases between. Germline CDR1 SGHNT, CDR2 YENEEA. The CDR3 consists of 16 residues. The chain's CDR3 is CASSFGPGRSANEQFF. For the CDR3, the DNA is TGTGCCAGCAGCTTCGGTCCGGGTCGTTCTGCTAATGAGCAGTTCTTC.

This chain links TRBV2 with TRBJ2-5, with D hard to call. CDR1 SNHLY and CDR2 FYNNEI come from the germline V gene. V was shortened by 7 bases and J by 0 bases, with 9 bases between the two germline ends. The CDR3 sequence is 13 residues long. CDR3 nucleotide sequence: TGTGCCAGCACTGTATTCCACCAAGAGACCCAGTACTTC. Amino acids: CASTVFHQETQYF.